This T cell receptor beta chain was found in a study of shared T cell receptors in the human thymus. The V segment lost 2 bases and the J segment 10 bases; nucleotides outside the gene matches: 9. The CDR3 has 14 residues. CDR1 GTSNPN and CDR2 SVGIG come from the germline V gene (reference sequence). Some clones are missing from TCRdb's copy, which holds only in-frame ones; the method was immunoSEQ multiplex PCR. The table lists roughly 550,000 clones, approximately 78% of them singletons. This sample also belongs to another study, concerning human thymus T cells. As reported in that work: Thymus pieces cut out during corrective heart surgery were the tissue that was used. Thymic and blood repertoires showed apparently biased V and J gene usage. Unrelated individuals were reported by related research to share highly overlapping thymic repertoires.

The receptor was derived from a boy under two years old with a congenital heart defect. Material: thymocytes. The V call is TRBV30, the J call TRBJ2-1; the match to TRBD2 covers 9 bases. The CDR3 region is CAWSISGSFKEQFF. CDR3 nucleotides: TGTGCCTGGAGTATTAGCGGGAGTTTCAAGGAGCAGTTCTTC.